The rows below give T cell receptor beta chains drawn from one sample of a study of blood T cell repertoires in COVID-19. Measured with immunoSEQ multiplex PCR; TCRdb has only the in-frame clones, and not every one. The table records 25,000 to 35,000 clones, approximately 93% of them present only once. The sample was peripheral blood. These receptor sequences come from a woman in her 70s with COVID-19, enrolled during active disease. Each CDR3 is given with its conserved first and last residue. Each record gives: V gene, D gene, J gene, CDR3 DNA, CDR3 protein. D genes are given only for firm matches.

V gene: TRBV3-1/TRBV3-2; D gene: .; J gene: TRBJ2-3; CDR3 DNA: TGTGCCAGCAGCCTGGCTAGCACAGATACGCAGTATTTT; CDR3 protein: CASSLASTDTQYF
V gene: TRBV3-1/TRBV3-2; D gene: .; J gene: TRBJ1-6; CDR3 DNA: TGTGCCAGCAGCCAAGATCGAGGGGGAAGGGCCCACTTT; CDR3 protein: CASSQDRGGRAHF
V gene: TRBV6-2/TRBV6-3; D gene: TRBD1; J gene: TRBJ2-1; CDR3 DNA: TGTGCCAGCAGCCTGGACAGGGTCGGGGACAATGAGCAGTTCTTC; CDR3 protein: CASSLDRVGDNEQFF
V gene: TRBV7-3; D gene: .; J gene: TRBJ1-1; CDR3 DNA: TGTGCCAGCAGCTTAGGCAGGAACACTGAAGCTTTCTTT; CDR3 protein: CASSLGRNTEAFF
V gene: TRBV7-2; D gene: .; J gene: TRBJ1-1; CDR3 DNA: TGTGCCAGCAGCACCTCTTCAGGGGCCGGCACTGAAGCTTTCTTT; CDR3 protein: CASSTSSGAGTEAFF
V gene: TRBV15; D gene: .; J gene: TRBJ2-5; CDR3 DNA: TGTGCCACCAGCAGAGTGGCGGGTGGGAGCGGGACCCAGTACTTC; CDR3 protein: CATSRVAGGSGTQYF
V gene: TRBV5-1; D gene: TRBD1; J gene: TRBJ2-1; CDR3 DNA: TGCGCCAGCAGCCTGGGACAGAGCTCCTACAATGAGCAGTTCTTC; CDR3 protein: CASSLGQSSYNEQFF
V gene: TRBV5-1; D gene: .; J gene: TRBJ2-1; CDR3 DNA: TGCGCCAGCAGCTTGTCGGTTCGTTTCGAATACAATGAGCAGTTCTTC; CDR3 protein: CASSLSVRFEYNEQFF
V gene: TRBV19; D gene: .; J gene: TRBJ2-2; CDR3 DNA: TGTGCCAGTACCGGGTGGTTGGAGCGGGACACCGGGGAGCTGTTTTTT; CDR3 protein: CASTGWLERDTGELFF
V gene: TRBV11-2; D gene: TRBD2; J gene: TRBJ2-5; CDR3 DNA: TGTGCCAGCAGCCCCATCCGAGCGGGAGGGTCTGGGACCCAGTACTTC; CDR3 protein: CASSPIRAGGSGTQYF
V gene: TRBV19; D gene: TRBD1; J gene: TRBJ1-5; CDR3 DNA: TGTGCCAGTAGTATAGAGGGACAGGGGGGCAATCAGCCCCAGCATTTT; CDR3 protein: CASSIEGQGGNQPQHF